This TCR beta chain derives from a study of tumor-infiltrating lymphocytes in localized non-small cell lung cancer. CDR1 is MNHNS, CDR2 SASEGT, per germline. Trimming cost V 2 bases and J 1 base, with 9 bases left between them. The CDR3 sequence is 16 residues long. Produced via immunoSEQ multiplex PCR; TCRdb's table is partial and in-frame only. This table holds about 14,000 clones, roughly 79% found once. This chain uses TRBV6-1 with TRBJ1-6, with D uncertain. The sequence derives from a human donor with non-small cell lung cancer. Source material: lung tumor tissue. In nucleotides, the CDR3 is TGTGCCAGCAGTGAAAGGAGGAGGTCCTATAATTCACCCCTCCACTTT. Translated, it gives CASSERRRSYNSPLHF.